Listed below are T cell receptor beta chains from one sample, sequenced in a study of cytomegalovirus exposure and HLA in healthy donors. Clones were sequenced by immunoSEQ multiplex PCR, and TCRdb holds only the in-frame ones, with some missing. The data hold 140,000 or so clones, with roughly 84% observed a single time. The sample was PBMCs. These receptors all come from a boy aged 2-9 years in good health and CMV-seronegative. Both conserved end residues are trimmed from each CDR3.

V: TRBV6-1; J: TRBJ1-4; CDR3: ASSVAGMTGTLRKELF
V: TRBV28; J: TRBJ1-4; CDR3: ATTRDRGRGEKLF
V: TRBV27; J: TRBJ2-3; CDR3: ASVRLADTDTQY
V: TRBV15; J: TRBJ1-1; CDR3: ATSRDLVEMNTEAF
V: TRBV10-1; J: TRBJ2-6; CDR3: ASSAGNSGANVLT
V: TRBV29-1; J: TRBJ2-2; CDR3: SVAISGATGELF
V: TRBV5-6; J: TRBJ1-2; CDR3: ASSSRVLYT
V: TRBV12-5; J: TRBJ2-7; CDR3: ASGPLTGEQY
V: TRBV5-1; J: TRBJ1-2; CDR3: ASSSTTGSNGYT
V: TRBV18; J: TRBJ2-1; CDR3: ASSPLREAGSNEQF
V: TRBV5-8; J: TRBJ1-2; CDR3: ASSLFRGGVIGYGYT
V: TRBV19; J: TRBJ1-1; CDR3: ASALPALTEAF
V: TRBV6-5; J: TRBJ2-7; CDR3: ASSRTGIYEQY
V: TRBV7-9; J: TRBJ2-3; CDR3: ASSTGGGTDTQY
V: TRBV5-4; J: TRBJ1-2; CDR3: ANSQTGLGGYT
V: TRBV7-7; J: TRBJ2-2; CDR3: ASSLRTGGKSGELF
V: TRBV1; J: TRBJ1-5; CDR3: TSSPYKTGLGQFNQPQH
V: TRBV11-2; J: TRBJ2-7; CDR3: ASRFPGHTYEQY
V: TRBV18; J: TRBJ1-4; CDR3: ASSPVRTDEKLF
V: TRBV15; J: TRBJ2-1; CDR3: ATSRYGQGGNEQF
V: TRBV9; J: TRBJ1-2; CDR3: ASSVGPGDYGYT
V: TRBV5-1; J: TRBJ2-7; CDR3: ASSTSTSPHGGVSSYEQY
V: TRBV7-2; J: TRBJ1-1; CDR3: ASSQGGQGGAF
V: TRBV6-4; J: TRBJ2-2; CDR3: ASSDSSQGTTGELF
V: TRBV6-5; J: TRBJ2-7; CDR3: ASSWTSGSEQY
V: TRBV6-6; J: TRBJ2-5; CDR3: ASSPGTSQETQY
V: TRBV13; J: TRBJ1-5; CDR3: ASSHSGQGAMGNQPQH
V: TRBV28; J: TRBJ1-2; CDR3: ASSPIRTDYGYT
V: TRBV6-6; J: TRBJ1-2; CDR3: ASSYSSTGINGYT
V: TRBV6-5; J: -; CDR3: ASSYSTGGAGYEQY
V: TRBV4-2; J: TRBJ2-7; CDR3: ASSQESGTGVYEQY
V: TRBV7-3; J: TRBJ2-7; CDR3: ASSSRTGGTYEQY
V: TRBV19; J: -; CDR3: ASSRRTGGYEQY
V: TRBV7-3; J: TRBJ2-3; CDR3: ASSASRGATDTQY
V: TRBV19; J: TRBJ2-3; CDR3: ASRVAGGQTDTQY
V: TRBV7-3; J: TRBJ2-1; CDR3: ASSPLGRVGFRGEQF
V: TRBV6-5; J: TRBJ1-5; CDR3: ASSKDRARPQH
V: TRBV7-9; J: TRBJ2-2; CDR3: ASSRPSGTTDLYTGELF
V: TRBV5-1; J: TRBJ1-4; CDR3: ASSSTAESRNEKLF
V: TRBV10-3; J: TRBJ2-1; CDR3: AIMAGQTGYNEQF
V: TRBV6-4; J: TRBJ1-6; CDR3: ASSDGAGRGSPLH
V: TRBV6-5; J: TRBJ2-4; CDR3: ASGAGGGMGGIQY
V: TRBV5-4; J: TRBJ2-7; CDR3: ASSPTGTEAYEQY
V: TRBV7-2; J: TRBJ2-7; CDR3: ASSLDLRFYEQY
V: TRBV5-4; J: TRBJ2-5; CDR3: ASSYPGSQETQY
V: TRBV6-1; J: TRBJ1-4; CDR3: ASSEALLGNRGKLF
V: TRBV5-1; J: TRBJ1-1; CDR3: ASSLADGGAEAF